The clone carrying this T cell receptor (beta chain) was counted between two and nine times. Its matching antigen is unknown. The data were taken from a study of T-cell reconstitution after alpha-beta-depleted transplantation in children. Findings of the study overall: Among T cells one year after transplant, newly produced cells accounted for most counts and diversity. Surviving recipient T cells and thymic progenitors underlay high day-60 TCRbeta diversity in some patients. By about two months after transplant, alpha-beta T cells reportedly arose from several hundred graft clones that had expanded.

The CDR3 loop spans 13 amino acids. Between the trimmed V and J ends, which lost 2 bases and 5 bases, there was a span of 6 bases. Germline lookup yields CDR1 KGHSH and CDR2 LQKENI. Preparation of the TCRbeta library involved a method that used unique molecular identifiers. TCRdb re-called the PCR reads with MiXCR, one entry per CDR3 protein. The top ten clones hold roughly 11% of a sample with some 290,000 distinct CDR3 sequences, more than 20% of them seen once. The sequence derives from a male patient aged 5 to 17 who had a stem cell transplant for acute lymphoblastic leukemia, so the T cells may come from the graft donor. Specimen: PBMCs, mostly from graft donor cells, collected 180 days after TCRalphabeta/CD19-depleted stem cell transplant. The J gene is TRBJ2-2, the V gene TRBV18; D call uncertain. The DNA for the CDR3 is TGTGCCAGCTCACCAACGGTGACCGGGGAGCTGTTTTTT. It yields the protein CASSPTVTGELFF.